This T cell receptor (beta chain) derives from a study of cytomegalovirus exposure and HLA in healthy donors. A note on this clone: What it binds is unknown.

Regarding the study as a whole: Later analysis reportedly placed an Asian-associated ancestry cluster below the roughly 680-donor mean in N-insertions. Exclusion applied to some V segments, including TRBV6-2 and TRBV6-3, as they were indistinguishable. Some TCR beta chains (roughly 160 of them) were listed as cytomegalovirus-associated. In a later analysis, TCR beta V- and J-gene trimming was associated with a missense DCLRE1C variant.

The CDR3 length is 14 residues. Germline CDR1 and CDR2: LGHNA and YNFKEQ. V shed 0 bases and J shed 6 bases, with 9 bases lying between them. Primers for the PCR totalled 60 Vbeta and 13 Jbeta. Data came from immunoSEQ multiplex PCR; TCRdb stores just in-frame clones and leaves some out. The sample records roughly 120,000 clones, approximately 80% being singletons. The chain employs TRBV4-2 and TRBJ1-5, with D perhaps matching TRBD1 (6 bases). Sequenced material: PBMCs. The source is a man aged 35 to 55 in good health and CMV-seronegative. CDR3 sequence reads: CASSQDLGGQPQHF. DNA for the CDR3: TGTGCCAGCAGCCAAGATCTAGGGGGTCAGCCCCAGCATTTT.